The 21 T cell receptor beta chains below all came from one sample that was sequenced in a study of early T cells in non-severe SARS-CoV-2 infection. MiXCR, run by TCRdb on the 5' RACE reads, gives a single entry per CDR3 protein. Of more than 90,000 distinct CDR3 sequences detected, around 14% appear once; the ten largest clones hold about 2%. The sequenced material came from whole blood. Receptor source: an adult who was a healthcare worker with PCR-confirmed SARS-CoV-2 infection or an uninfected control (not recorded which).

The rearrangement uses TRBV5-1 and TRBJ2-7; 10 bases match TRBD2. V trimming: 0 bases; J trimming: 7 bases; junction bases outside the gene matches: 7. The CDR3 extends over 15 amino acids. Germline CDR1 is SGHRS and CDR2 is YFSETQ. CDR3 residues: CASSLGTSGPGEQYF. The CDR3 DNA reads TGCGCCAGCAGCTTGGGGACTAGCGGTCCTGGGGAGCAGTACTTC.

A few counts support this clonotype. V usage is TRBV29-1 and J usage is TRBJ2-1; TRBD1 might be the D (6 bases). This CDR3 is built from 12 residues. The germline CDR1 and CDR2 sequences are SQVTM and ANQGSEA. Trimming left V 5 bases short and J 6 bases short, with 11 bases between. The CDR3 is CSVRDTFNEQFF. CDR3 DNA sequence: TGCAGCGTTAGGGACACCTTCAATGAGCAGTTCTTC.

This clonotype turned up a few times. V and J are TRBV3-1 and TRBJ1-2; 8 bases are a match to TRBD1. The CDR3 is made up of 15 amino acids. CDR1 and CDR2 (germline): LGHDT, YNNKEL (reference sequence). J was trimmed by 2 bases and V by 1 base; bases with no gene match: 3. Here the CDR3 DNA reads TGTGCCAGCAGCCAAGCAGGGGGCGGAAACTATGGCTACACCTTC. Translated: CASSQAGGGNYGYTF.

V usage is TRBV20-1 and J usage is TRBJ2-7, with 9 nucleotides matching TRBD2. V lost 6 bases, J lost 2 bases, and 5 bases stayed unmatched. The CDR3 covers 13 residues. Germline V gene lookup returns CDR1 DFQATT and CDR2 SNEGSKA (reference sequence). The CDR3 is CSAPSGETYEQYF. The DNA for the CDR3 is TGCAGTGCCCCTAGCGGGGAGACCTACGAGCAGTACTTC.

The V gene is TRBV20-1, the J gene TRBJ2-3, with 9 bases aligning to TRBD2. The germline gives CDR1 DFQATT, CDR2 SNEGSKA (reference sequence). This CDR3 region has 14 residues. V gave up 2 bases and J gave up 6 bases; unmatched junction bases: 6. CDR3: CSARNAGGQDTQYF. The CDR3 DNA sequence: TGCAGTGCTAGAAATGCGGGGGGGCAGGATACGCAGTATTTT.

The chain combines TRBV29-1 with TRBJ2-2, with D possibly being TRBD1 (6 bases). CDR1 and CDR2 from the germline V gene are SQVTM and ANQGSEA. The CDR3 is 13 amino acids. Trimming left V 5 bases short and J 1 base short, with 8 bases between. The CDR3 nucleotides are TGCAGCGTTTTCAGGGGGAACACCGGGGAGCTGTTTTTT. Its translation: CSVFRGNTGELFF.

This clonotype was counted a few times. This chain uses TRBV2 with TRBJ1-2; D call uncertain. Germline V CDR1 and CDR2: SNHLY, FYNNEI. The CDR3 totals 13 residues. V gave up 4 bases and J gave up 5 bases, with 11 bases separating them. This chain's CDR3 is CASSGGPAYGYTF. Here the CDR3 DNA reads TGTGCCAGCAGTGGGGGTCCGGCGTATGGCTACACCTTC.

The chain employs TRBV6-6 and TRBJ2-3; D may be TRBD1 (6 bases). The V end lost 2 bases, the J end lost 2 bases, and 17 bases lay between the germline ends. CDR3 size: 17 residues. Per germline, CDR1 MNHNY and CDR2 SVGAGI (reference sequence). The CDR3 region is CASSYGSDSIVTDTQYF. Written as DNA, the CDR3 is TGTGCCAGCAGTTACGGGTCGGACAGTATTGTCACAGATACGCAGTATTTT.

The table lists this clonotype with a few counts. This chain links TRBV7-2 with TRBJ2-2, with 8 bases fitting TRBD2. The CDR3 has 14 residues. Germline V CDR1 and CDR2: SGHTA, FQGNSA. V trimming: 4 bases; J trimming: 3 bases; junction bases outside the gene matches: 1. The CDR3 loop is CASSSGGYTGELFF. The DNA of the CDR3 is TGTGCCAGCAGCTCGGGAGGGTACACCGGGGAGCTGTTTTTT.

This clonotype appeared a few times. The chain combines TRBV7-2 with TRBJ2-3, with D possibly called TRBD1 or TRBD2 (5 bases each). Germline V gene lookup returns CDR1 SGHTA and CDR2 FQGNSA. This CDR3 is built from 15 residues. V dropped 5 bases and J dropped 4 bases, with 16 bases sitting between them. CDR3 DNA: TGTGCCAGCAGCGTACCGGGGCGCCCTGCAGATACGCAGTATTTT. Translating gives CASSVPGRPADTQYF.

This clonotype was observed many times. The gene calls are TRBV6-5 and TRBJ2-1; 7 nucleotides agree with TRBD2. CDR3 length: 15 residues. V was clipped by 6 bases and J by 1 base; unmatched bases: 6. Germline CDR1 is MNHEY and CDR2 is SVGAGI. This chain's CDR3 is CASRVSGESYNEQFF. CDR3 DNA sequence: TGTGCCAGCAGGGTCAGCGGGGAGTCCTACAATGAGCAGTTCTTC.

This clonotype was detected only once. A much more abundant neighbour one base away suggests this may be a read error. The chain employs TRBV29-1 and TRBJ1-2; D might be TRBD1 (5 bases). Germline CDR1 reads SQVTM; CDR2 reads ANQGSEA. The CDR3 runs 12 residues. This CDR3 reads CSAEWGDYSYTF. CDR3 nucleotide sequence: TGCAGCGCCGAATGGGGGGACTATAGCTACACCTTC.

The V and J genes are TRBV5-4 and TRBJ2-7; the D gene is possibly TRBD1 (5 bases). With 0 bases removed from V and 2 bases from J, the gap between germline ends came to 12 bases. CDR3 size: 15 residues. CDR1 SGHNT and CDR2 YYREEE come from the germline V gene (reference sequence). The CDR3 region is CASSLAGAGPYEQYF. In nucleotides, the CDR3 is TGTGCCAGCAGCTTGGCTGGTGCAGGGCCCTACGAGCAGTACTTC.

The rearrangement uses TRBV11-2 and TRBJ1-3; D uncertain. V lost 2 bases to trimming and J lost 0 bases, with 8 bases between them. CDR3 size: 15 residues. CDR1 and CDR2 from the germline V gene are SGHAT and FQNNGV. CDR3 amino acids: CASSLTESSGNTIYF. The CDR3 region has the DNA TGTGCCAGCAGCTTAACCGAGAGCTCTGGAAACACCATATATTTT. Full variable domain (outside the CDR3, taken from reference TRBV11-2 and TRBJ1-3): EAGVAQSPRYKIIEKRQSVAFWCNPISGHATLYWYQQILGQGPKLLIQFQNNGVVDDSQLPKDRFSAERLKGVDSTLKIQPAKLEDSAVYLCASSLTESSGNTIYFGEGSWLTVV.

The gene calls are TRBV12-3 or TRBV12-4 and TRBJ1-1; D remains ambiguous. V was clipped by 4 bases and J by 11 bases, with 17 bases between them. This CDR3 spans 13 amino acids. The CDR3 DNA reads as TGTGCCAGCAGTTCAACCGGACCTACAGAGGCTTTCTTT. Encoded protein: CASSSTGPTEAFF.

J is TRBJ2-7 and V is TRBV5-6, with no clear D. CDR3 length equals 14 residues. The V gene lost 1 base and the J gene lost 2 bases, with 10 bases spanning the gap. The V gene's germline CDR1 is SGHDT and CDR2 YYEEEE. CDR3 coding DNA: TGTGCCAGCAGCTTGCGGGCAAATACCTACGAGCAGTACTTC. It translates to CASSLRANTYEQYF.

This sequence joins TRBV28 and TRBJ2-2; tentatively, D is TRBD1 or TRBD2 (5 bases each). CDR3 length equals 16 residues. Germline assignment: CDR1 MDHEN and CDR2 SYDVKM. V lost 3 bases and J lost 1, with 12 bases in between. This CDR3 is CASSFLGTGNTGELFF. CDR3 nucleotides: TGTGCCAGCAGTTTCCTCGGGACGGGGAACACCGGGGAGCTGTTTTTT.

This clonotype was picked up a small number of times. The rearrangement uses TRBV20-1 and TRBJ2-3, with D perhaps matching TRBD2 (6 bases). V lost 3 bases and J 2 bases, leaving 15 bases between the germline ends. The CDR3 has 15 residues. Germline V lookup: CDR1 DFQATT, CDR2 SNEGSKA (reference sequence). The CDR3 sequence is CSARRAGTTTDTQYF. The CDR3 coding sequence is TGCAGTGCTAGGCGGGCGGGAACCACCACAGATACGCAGTATTTT.

This clonotype appeared many times. This chain connects TRBV11-2 to TRBJ2-4; no firm D call. Between the trimmed V and J ends, which lost 5 bases and 0 bases, there was a span of 11 bases. Germline CDR1 and CDR2: SGHAT and FQNNGV. This CDR3 region has 15 residues. CDR3 bases: TGTGCCAGCAGCACTTTGTTAGAAGCCAAAAACATTCAGTACTTC. Protein sequence: CASSTLLEAKNIQYF.

This clonotype appeared a few times. The V and J genes are TRBV5-5 and TRBJ1-4; D unresolved. The CDR3 loop spans 13 amino acids. CDR1 and CDR2 (germline): SGHKS, YYEKEE (reference sequence). V shed 9 bases and J shed 2 bases, with 11 bases lying between them. The CDR3 region is CATSTETNEKLFF. CDR3 sequence (DNA): TGTGCCACCTCTACCGAGACTAATGAAAAACTGTTTTTT.

This clonotype showed up just a few times. The chain has TRBV28 and TRBJ1-5; perhaps TRBD1 as D (5 bases). Trimming left V 10 bases short and J 0 bases short, with 10 bases between. This CDR3 is built from 13 residues. Germline assignment: CDR1 MDHEN and CDR2 SYDVKM. The CDR3 is CATRGYSNQPQHF. CDR3 in DNA: TGTGCCACTCGGGGCTATAGCAATCAGCCCCAGCATTTT.